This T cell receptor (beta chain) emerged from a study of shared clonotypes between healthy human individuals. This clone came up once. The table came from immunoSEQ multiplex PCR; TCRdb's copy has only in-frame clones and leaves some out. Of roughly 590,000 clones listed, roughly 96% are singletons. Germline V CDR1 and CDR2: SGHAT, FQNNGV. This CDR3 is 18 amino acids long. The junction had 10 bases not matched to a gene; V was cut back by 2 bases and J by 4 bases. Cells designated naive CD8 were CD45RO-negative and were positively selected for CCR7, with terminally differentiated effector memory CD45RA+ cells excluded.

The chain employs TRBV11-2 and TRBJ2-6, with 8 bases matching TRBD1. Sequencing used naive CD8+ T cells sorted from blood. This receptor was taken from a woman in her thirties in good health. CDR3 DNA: TGTGCCAGCAGCTTAACCGTGCAGGGGGCGTGGGGGGCCAACGTCCTGACTTTC. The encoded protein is CASSLTVQGAWGANVLTF.